Listed below are T cell receptor beta chains from one sample, sequenced in a study of cytomegalovirus exposure and HLA in healthy donors. TCRdb keeps only in-frame clones here, not all; method: immunoSEQ multiplex PCR. The table lists about 180,000 clones, 84% of them singletons. Sequencing used PBMCs. The receptors were gathered from a girl aged 2 to 10 in good health and CMV-seropositive. Both conserved end residues are part of each CDR3. The D gene is left open where the match is weak. Some rows have no size entry. The others give once, few or many, or a class for an expanded clone.

CDR3,DNA,V,size,J,D
CASSHGTGNQPQHF,TGTGCCAGCAGCCACGGGACAGGGAATCAGCCCCAGCATTTT,TRBV4-2,NA,TRBJ1-5,TRBD1
CASSPIPGQGSTEAFF,TGTGCCAGCAGTCCGATTCCGGGACAGGGATCGACTGAAGCTTTCTTT,TRBV27,NA,TRBJ1-1,TRBD1
CSHATQGLADSNEQFF,TGCAGCCATGCTACCCAGGGACTAGCGGACTCGAATGAGCAGTTCTTC,TRBV29-1,NA,TRBJ2-1,TRBD2
CASNEGTVNEKLFF,TGTGCCAGCAATGAAGGGACAGTTAATGAAAAACTGTTTTTT,TRBV2,NA,TRBJ1-4,TRBD1
CASSLAGQGGNTIYF,TGTGCCAGCAGCTTGGCGGGACAGGGTGGAAACACCATATATTTT,TRBV5-5,few,TRBJ1-3,TRBD1
CASSSGGGIYNEQFF,TGCGCCAGCAGTAGCGGGGGGGGAATCTACAATGAGCAGTTCTTC,TRBV10-1,NA,TRBJ2-1,TRBD2
CASSLAGQVRTDTQYF,TGTGCCAGCAGCTTAGCGGGGCAGGTGCGCACAGATACGCAGTATTTT,TRBV11-1,NA,TRBJ2-3,NA
CASSSDGQGNQPQHF,TGCGCCAGCAGCTCTGACGGACAGGGCAATCAGCCCCAGCATTTT,TRBV5-1,once,TRBJ1-5,TRBD1
CAGGQGASNEQFF,TGTGCCGGTGGACAGGGGGCATCGAATGAGCAGTTCTTC,TRBV2,NA,TRBJ2-1,TRBD1
CASSYDSTQPQHF,TGTGCCAGCAGTTACGACAGTACCCAGCCCCAGCATTTT,TRBV6-5,NA,TRBJ1-5,NA